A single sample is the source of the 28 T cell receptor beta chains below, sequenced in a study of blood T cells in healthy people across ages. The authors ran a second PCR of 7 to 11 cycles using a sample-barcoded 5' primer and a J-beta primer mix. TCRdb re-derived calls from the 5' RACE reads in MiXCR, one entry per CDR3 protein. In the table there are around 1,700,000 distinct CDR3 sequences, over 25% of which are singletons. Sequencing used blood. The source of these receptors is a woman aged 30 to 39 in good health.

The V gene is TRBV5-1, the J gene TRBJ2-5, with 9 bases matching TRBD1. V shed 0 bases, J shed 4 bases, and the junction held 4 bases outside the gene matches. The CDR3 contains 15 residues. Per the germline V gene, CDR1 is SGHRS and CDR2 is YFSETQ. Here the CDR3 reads CASSLVGTGTETQYF. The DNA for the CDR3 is TGCGCCAGCAGCTTGGTCGGGACAGGGACAGAGACCCAGTACTTC.

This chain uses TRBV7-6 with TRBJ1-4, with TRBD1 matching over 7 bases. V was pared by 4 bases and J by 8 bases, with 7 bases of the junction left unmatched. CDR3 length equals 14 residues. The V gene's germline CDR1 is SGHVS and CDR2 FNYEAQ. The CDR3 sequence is CASSSGQTGEKLFF. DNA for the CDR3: TGTGCCAGCAGCTCGGGACAGACCGGCGAAAAACTGTTTTTT.

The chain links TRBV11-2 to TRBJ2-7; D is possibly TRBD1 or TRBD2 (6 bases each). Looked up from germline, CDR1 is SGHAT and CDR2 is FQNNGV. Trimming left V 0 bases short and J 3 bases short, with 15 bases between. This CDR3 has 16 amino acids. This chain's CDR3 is CASSLDRGGTIYEQYF. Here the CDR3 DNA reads TGTGCCAGCAGCTTAGATAGAGGAGGGACAATCTACGAGCAGTACTTC.

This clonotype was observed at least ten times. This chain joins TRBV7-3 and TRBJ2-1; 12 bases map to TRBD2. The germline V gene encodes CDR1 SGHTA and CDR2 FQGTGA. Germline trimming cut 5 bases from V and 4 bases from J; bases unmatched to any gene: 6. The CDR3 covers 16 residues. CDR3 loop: CASSRTSGGPYNEQFF. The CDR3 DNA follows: TGTGCCAGCAGCAGAACTAGCGGGGGGCCTTACAATGAGCAGTTCTTC. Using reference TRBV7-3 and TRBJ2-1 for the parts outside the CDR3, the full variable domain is GAGVSQTPSNKVTEKGKYVELRCDPISGHTALYWYRQSLGQGPEFLIYFQGTGAADDSGLPNDRFFAVRPEGSVSTLKIQRTERGDSAVYLCASSRTSGGPYNEQFFGPGTRLTVL.

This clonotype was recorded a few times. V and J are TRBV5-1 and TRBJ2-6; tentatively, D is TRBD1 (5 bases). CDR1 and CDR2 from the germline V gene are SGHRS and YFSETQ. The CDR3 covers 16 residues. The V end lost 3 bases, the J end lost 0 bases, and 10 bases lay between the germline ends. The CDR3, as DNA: TGCGCCAGCAGCTGGACCGACAGCTCTGGGGCCAACGTCCTGACTTTC. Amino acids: CASSWTDSSGANVLTF.

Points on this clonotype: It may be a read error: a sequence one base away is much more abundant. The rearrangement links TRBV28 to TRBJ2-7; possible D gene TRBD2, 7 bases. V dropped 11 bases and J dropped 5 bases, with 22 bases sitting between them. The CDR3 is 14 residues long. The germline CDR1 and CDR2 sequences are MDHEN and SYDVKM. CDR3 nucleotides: TGTGCCGGCAAACCAAGTGGGGGGGGCAACGAGCAGTACTTC. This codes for CAGKPSGGGNEQYF.

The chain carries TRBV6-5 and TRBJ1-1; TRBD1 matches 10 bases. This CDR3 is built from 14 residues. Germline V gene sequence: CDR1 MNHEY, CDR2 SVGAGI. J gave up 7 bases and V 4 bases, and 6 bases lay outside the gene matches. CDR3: CASSWDRGIGEAFF. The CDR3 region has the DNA TGTGCCAGCAGTTGGGACAGGGGAATCGGTGAAGCTTTCTTT.

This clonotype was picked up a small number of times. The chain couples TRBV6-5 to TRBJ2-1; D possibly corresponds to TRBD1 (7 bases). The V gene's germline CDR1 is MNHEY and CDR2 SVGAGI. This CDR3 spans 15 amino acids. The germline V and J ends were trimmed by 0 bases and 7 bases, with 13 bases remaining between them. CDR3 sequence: CASSYSGGQPNEQFF. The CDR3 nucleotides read TGTGCCAGCAGTTACTCCGGGGGACAGCCGAATGAGCAGTTCTTC.

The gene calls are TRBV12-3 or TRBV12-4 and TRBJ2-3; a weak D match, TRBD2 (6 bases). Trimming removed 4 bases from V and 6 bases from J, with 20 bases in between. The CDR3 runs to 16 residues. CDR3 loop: CASSSPTSRRADTQYF. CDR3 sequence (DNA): TGTGCCAGCAGTTCCCCAACTAGCAGGAGGGCGGATACGCAGTATTTT.

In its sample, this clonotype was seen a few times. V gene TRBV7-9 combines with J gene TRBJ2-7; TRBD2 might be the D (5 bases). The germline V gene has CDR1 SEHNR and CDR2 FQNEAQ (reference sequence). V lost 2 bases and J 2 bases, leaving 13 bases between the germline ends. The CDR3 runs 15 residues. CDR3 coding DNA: TGTGCCAGCAGCTTAACGCGGGCTGGTCCCTACGAGCAGTACTTC. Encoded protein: CASSLTRAGPYEQYF.

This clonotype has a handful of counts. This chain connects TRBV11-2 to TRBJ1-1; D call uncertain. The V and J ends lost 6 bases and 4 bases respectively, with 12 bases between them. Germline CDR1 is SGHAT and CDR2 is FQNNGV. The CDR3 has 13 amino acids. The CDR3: CASRPSWGTEAFF. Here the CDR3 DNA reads TGTGCCAGCAGACCCAGTTGGGGCACTGAAGCTTTCTTT.

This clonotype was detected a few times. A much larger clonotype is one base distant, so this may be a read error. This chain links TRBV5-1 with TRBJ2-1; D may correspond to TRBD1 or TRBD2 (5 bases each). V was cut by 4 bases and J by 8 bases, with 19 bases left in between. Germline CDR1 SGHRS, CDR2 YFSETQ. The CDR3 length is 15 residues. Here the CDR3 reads CASSGGDVRVDEQFF. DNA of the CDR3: TGCGCCAGCAGCGGTGGGGACGTTAGGGTCGATGAGCAGTTCTTC.

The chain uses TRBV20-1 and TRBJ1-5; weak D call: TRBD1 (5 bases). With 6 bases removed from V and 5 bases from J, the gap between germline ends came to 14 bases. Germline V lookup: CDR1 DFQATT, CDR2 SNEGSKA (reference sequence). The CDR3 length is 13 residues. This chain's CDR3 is CSATRQSDQPQHF. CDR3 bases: TGCAGTGCCACGCGACAGTCGGATCAGCCCCAGCATTTT.

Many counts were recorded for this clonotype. CDR3 protein: CASSPGVLTQYF. CDR3 bases: TGTGCCAGCAGTCCCGGGGTGTTGACCCAGTACTTC. The chain joins TRBV25-1 to TRBJ2-7; D perhaps matches TRBD2 (5 bases). The end of the DNA fits TRBJ2-5 better, so the J call may be wrong. Per the germline V gene, CDR1 is MGHDK and CDR2 is SYGVNS. This CDR3 is built from 12 residues.

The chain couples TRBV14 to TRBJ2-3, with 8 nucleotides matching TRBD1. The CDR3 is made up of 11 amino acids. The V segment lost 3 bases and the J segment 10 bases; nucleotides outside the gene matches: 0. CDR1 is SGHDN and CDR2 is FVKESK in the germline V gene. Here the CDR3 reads CASSQDRAQYF. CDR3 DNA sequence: TGTGCCAGCAGCCAGGACAGGGCGCAGTATTTT.

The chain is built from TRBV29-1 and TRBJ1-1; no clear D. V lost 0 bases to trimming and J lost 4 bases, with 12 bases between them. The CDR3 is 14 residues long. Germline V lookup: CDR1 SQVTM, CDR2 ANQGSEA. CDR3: CSVEDAAVGTEAFF. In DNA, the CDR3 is TGCAGCGTTGAAGATGCGGCCGTAGGCACTGAAGCTTTCTTT.

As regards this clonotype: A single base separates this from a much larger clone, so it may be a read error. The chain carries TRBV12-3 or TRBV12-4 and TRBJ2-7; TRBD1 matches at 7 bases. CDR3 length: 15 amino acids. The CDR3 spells CASSPRQGMWKERYF. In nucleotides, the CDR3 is TGTGCCAGCAGTCCCCGACAGGGAATGTGGAAAGAGCGGTACTTC.

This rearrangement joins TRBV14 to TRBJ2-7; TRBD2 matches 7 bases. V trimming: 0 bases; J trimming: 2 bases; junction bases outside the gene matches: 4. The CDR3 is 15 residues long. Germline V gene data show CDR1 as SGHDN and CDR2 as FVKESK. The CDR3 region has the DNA TGTGCCAGCAGCCAAGAGGTGGGGGGGGCCTACGAGCAGTACTTC. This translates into CASSQEVGGAYEQYF. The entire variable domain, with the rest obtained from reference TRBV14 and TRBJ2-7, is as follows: EAGVTQFPSHSVIEKGQTVTLRCDPISGHDNLYWYRRVMGKEIKFLLHFVKESKQDESGMPNNRFLAERTGGTYSTLKVQPAELEDSGVYFCASSQEVGGAYEQYFGPGTRLTVT.

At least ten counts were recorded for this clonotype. CDR3 nucleotide sequence: TGTGCCAGCAGTTTATACGGGGCCGAGCAGTACTTC. Protein: CASSLYGAEQYF. The chain combines TRBV28 with TRBJ2-7; tentatively, D is TRBD1 or TRBD2 (5 bases each). Trimming stripped 1 base from V and 6 bases from J, with 7 bases between. Germline lookup yields CDR1 MDHEN and CDR2 SYDVKM. The CDR3 loop spans 12 amino acids.

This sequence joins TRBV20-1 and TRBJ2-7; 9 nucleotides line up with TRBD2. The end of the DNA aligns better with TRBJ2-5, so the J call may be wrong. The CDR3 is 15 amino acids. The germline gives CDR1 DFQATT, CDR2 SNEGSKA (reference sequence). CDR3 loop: CSSKGLAGVKETQYF. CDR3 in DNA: TGCAGTTCGAAGGGGTTAGCGGGAGTTAAGGAGACCCAGTACTTC.

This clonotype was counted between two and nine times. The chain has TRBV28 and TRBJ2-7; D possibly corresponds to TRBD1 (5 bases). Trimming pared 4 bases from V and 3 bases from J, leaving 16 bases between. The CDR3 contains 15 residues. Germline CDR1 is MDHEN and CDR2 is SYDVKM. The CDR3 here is CASSSRSRRDYEQYF. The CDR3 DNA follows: TGTGCCAGCAGTTCCCGTTCTCGCAGGGACTACGAGCAGTACTTC.

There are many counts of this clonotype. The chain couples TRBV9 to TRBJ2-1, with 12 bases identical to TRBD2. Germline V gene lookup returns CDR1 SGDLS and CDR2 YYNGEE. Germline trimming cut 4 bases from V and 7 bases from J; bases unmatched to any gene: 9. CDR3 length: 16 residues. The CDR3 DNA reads TGTGCCAGCAGCCTTAGACTAGCGGGAGCGCTTAATGAGCAGTTCTTC. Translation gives CASSLRLAGALNEQFF.

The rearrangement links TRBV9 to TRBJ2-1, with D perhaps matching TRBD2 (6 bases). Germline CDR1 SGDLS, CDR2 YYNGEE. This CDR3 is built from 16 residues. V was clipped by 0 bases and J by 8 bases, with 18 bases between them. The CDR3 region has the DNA TGTGCCAGCAGCGTAGATCAAGGGACTTACCGGGATGAGCAGTTCTTC. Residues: CASSVDQGTYRDEQFF.

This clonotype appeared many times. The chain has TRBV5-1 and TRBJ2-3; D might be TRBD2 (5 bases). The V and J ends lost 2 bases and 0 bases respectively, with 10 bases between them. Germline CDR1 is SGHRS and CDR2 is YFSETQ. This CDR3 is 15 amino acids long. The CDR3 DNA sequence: TGCGCCAGCAGCTTTAGCGCGGCTAGCACAGATACGCAGTATTTT. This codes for CASSFSAASTDTQYF.

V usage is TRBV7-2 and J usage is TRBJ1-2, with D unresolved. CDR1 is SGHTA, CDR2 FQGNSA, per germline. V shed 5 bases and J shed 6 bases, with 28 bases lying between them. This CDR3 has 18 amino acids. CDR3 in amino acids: CASSPSPSVTTMHHGYTF. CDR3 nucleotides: TGTGCCAGCAGCCCCAGCCCCTCCGTAACAACAATGCATCATGGCTACACCTTC.

The CDR3 DNA reads as TGTGCCAGCAGCACCGGACTGATTATGAACACTGAAGCTTTCTTT. Translation gives CASSTGLIMNTEAFF. The chain carries TRBV5-6 and TRBJ1-1; D is uncertain. Trimming left V 4 bases short and J 0 bases short, with 13 bases between. This CDR3 has 15 residues. Germline V gene sequence: CDR1 SGHDT, CDR2 YYEEEE.

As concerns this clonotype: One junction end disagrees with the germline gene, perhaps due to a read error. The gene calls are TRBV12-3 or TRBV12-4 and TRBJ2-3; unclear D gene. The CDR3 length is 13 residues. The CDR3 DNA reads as TGTGCCAGCATACCACAGAGCACAGATGCGCAGTATTTT. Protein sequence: CASIPQSTDAQYF.

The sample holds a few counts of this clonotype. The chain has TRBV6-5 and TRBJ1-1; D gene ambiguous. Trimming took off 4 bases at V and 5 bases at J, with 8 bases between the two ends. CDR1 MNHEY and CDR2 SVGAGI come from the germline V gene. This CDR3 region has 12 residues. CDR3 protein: CASSSRWTEAFF. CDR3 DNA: TGTGCCAGCAGTTCACGGTGGACTGAAGCTTTCTTT.